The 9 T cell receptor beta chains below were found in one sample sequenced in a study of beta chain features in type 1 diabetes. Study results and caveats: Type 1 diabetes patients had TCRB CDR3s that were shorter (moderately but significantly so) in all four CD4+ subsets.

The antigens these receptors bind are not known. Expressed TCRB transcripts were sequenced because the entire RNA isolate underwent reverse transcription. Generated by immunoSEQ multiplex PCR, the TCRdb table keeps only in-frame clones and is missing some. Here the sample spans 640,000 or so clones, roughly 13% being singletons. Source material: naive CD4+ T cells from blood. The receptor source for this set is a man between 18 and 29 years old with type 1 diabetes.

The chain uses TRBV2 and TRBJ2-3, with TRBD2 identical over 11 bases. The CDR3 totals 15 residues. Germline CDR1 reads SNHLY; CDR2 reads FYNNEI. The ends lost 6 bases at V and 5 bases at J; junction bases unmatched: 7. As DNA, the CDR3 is TGTGCCAGCAGGGGCAACGGACTAGCGGGAGATACGCAGTATTTT. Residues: CASRGNGLAGDTQYF.

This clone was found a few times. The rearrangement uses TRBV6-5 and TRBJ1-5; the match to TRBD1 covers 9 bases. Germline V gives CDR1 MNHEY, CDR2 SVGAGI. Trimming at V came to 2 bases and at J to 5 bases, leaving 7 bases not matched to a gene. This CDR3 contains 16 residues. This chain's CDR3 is CASSYTRTGGDQPQHF. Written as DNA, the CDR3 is TGTGCCAGCAGTTACACCAGAACAGGGGGCGATCAGCCCCAGCATTTT.

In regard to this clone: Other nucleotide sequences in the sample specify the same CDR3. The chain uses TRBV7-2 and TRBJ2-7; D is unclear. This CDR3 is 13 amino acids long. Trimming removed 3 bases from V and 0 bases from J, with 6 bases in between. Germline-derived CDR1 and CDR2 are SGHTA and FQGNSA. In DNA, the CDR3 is TGTGCCAGCAGCTTTTCGAGCTCCTACGAGCAGTACTTC. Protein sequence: CASSFSSSYEQYF.

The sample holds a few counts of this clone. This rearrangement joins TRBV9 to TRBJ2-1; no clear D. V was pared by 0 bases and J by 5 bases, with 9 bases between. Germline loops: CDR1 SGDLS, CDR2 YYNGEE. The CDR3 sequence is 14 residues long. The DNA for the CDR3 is TGTGCCAGCAGCGTAGGTCAGCAGAACAATGAGCAGTTCTTC. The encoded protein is CASSVGQQNNEQFF.

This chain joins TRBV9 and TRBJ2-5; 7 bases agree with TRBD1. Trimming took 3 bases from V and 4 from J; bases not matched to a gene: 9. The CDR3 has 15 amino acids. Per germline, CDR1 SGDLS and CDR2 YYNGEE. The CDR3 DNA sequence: TGTGCCAGCAGCGAATCACAGGGGATCTCAGAGACCCAGTACTTC. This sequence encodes CASSESQGISETQYF.

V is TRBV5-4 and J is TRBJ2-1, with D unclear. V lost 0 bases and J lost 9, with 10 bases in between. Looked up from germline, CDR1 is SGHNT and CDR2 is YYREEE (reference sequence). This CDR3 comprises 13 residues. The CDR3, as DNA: TGTGCCAGCAGCTTGGGACTGGTCGGTGAGCAGTTCTTC. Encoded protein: CASSLGLVGEQFF.

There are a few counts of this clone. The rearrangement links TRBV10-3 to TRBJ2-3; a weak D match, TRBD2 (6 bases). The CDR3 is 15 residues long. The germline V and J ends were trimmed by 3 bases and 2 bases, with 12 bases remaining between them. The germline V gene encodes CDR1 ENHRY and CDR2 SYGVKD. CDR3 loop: CAISDPWGDTDTQYF. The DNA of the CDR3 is TGTGCCATCAGTGACCCCTGGGGGGACACAGATACGCAGTATTTT.

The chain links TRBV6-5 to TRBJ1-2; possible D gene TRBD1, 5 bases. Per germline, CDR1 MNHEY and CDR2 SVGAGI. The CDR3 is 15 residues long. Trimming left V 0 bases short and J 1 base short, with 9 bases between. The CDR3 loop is CASSYSTDSNYGYTF. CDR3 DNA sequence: TGTGCCAGCAGTTACTCGACCGACAGTAACTATGGCTACACCTTC.

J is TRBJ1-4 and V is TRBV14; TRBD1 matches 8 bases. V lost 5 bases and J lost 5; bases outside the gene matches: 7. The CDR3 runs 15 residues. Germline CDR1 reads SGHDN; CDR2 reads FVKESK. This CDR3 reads CASSAMTGVNEKLFF. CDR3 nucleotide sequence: TGTGCCAGCAGCGCCATGACAGGGGTAAATGAAAAACTGTTTTTT. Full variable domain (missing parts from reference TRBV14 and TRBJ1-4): EAGVTQFPSHSVIEKGQTVTLRCDPISGHDNLYWYRRVMGKEIKFLLHFVKESKQDESGMPNNRFLAERTGGTYSTLKVQPAELEDSGVYFCASSAMTGVNEKLFFGSGTQLSVL.